This entry lists 26 T cell receptor beta chains sequenced from one sample in a study of cytomegalovirus exposure and HLA in healthy donors (dated by TCRdb to between 2016 and 2019). The library came from the immunoSEQ multiplex PCR assay. A mixture of 60 forward primers for TCR Vbeta segments and 13 reverse primers for TCR Jbeta segments was used in the multiplex PCR. TCRdb obtained this table from immuneACCESS and retained in-frame rearrangements with V and J assigned. These tables miss some clones; where compared with another copy, unresolved V genes account for less than half of the shortfall, and the remainder is unexplained. This sample holds 120,000 or so clones; approximately 15% were observed only once. Under 2% of the sample is held by the ten biggest clonotypes. The sequenced sample consisted of PBMCs. All receptors derive from a woman aged 18-29 years in good health and CMV-seronegative.

This clone was picked up a small number of times. V is TRBV28 and J is TRBJ1-1; no clear D gene. The germline V gene has CDR1 MDHEN and CDR2 SYDVKM. The CDR3 extends over 16 amino acids. V was pared by 5 bases and J by 8 bases, with 24 bases between. This chain's CDR3 is CASSKTILPKPSEAFF. CDR3 sequence (DNA): TGTGCCAGCAGTAAAACTATTCTTCCTAAGCCGTCAGAAGCTTTCTTT.

This clone was picked up a small number of times. The gene calls are TRBV5-1 and TRBJ2-7, with D perhaps matching TRBD2 (6 bases). V lost 4 bases and J lost 6, with 17 bases in between. CDR1 and CDR2 from the germline V gene are SGHRS and YFSETQ. The CDR3 length is 14 residues. CDR3 nucleotides: TGCGCCAGCAGCGGTGTTGGGGGAGCGGGCGAGCAGTACTTC. Protein product: CASSGVGGAGEQYF.

The rearrangement uses TRBV7-8 and TRBJ2-3; TRBD2 agrees at 7 bases. Trimming removed 1 base from V and 4 bases from J; junction bases left unmatched: 2. Looked up from germline, CDR1 is SGHVS and CDR2 is FQNEAQ. The CDR3 consists of 14 residues. Here the CDR3 DNA reads TGTGCCAGCAGCTTAGTAGCGGGCGCAGATACGCAGTATTTT. Translated: CASSLVAGADTQYF.

This clone was counted only a few times. V gene TRBV7-8 combines with J gene TRBJ2-7, with 8 bases lining up with TRBD2. Germline values: CDR1 SGHVS, CDR2 FQNEAQ. V lost 1 base and J lost 3; bases outside the gene matches: 5. CDR3 length: 15 amino acids. The CDR3 spells CASSLDGLAGYEQYF. The CDR3 nucleotides are TGTGCCAGCAGCTTAGACGGACTAGCAGGCTACGAGCAGTACTTC.

The chain couples TRBV10-3 to TRBJ2-7; 9 nucleotides agree with TRBD2. Germline CDR1 and CDR2: ENHRY and SYGVKD. The CDR3 loop spans 14 amino acids. Trimming at V came to 2 bases and at J to 5 bases, leaving 4 bases not matched to a gene. The CDR3 DNA reads as TGTGCCATCAGTGAGGAAAGCGGGGGGCACGAGCAGTACTTC. As protein: CAISEESGGHEQYF.

This chain links TRBV5-1 with TRBJ2-7, with a weak D call TRBD1 (6 bases). Germline-derived CDR1 and CDR2 are SGHRS and YFSETQ. The length of the CDR3 is 14 residues. With 2 bases removed from V and 7 bases from J, the gap between germline ends came to 16 bases. DNA for the CDR3: TGCGCCAGCAGCTTCCTAGCTACGCAGGGGGAGCAGTACTTC. It is translated as CASSFLATQGEQYF.

The chain couples TRBV6-5 to TRBJ2-7; TRBD2 matches at 12 bases. The CDR3 runs to 15 residues. Germline CDR1 is MNHEY and CDR2 is SVGAGI. V shed 6 bases and J 0 bases; nucleotides not matched to a gene: 3. CDR3 sequence (DNA): TGTGCCAGCAGGACGACTAGCGGGAGCTCCTACGAGCAGTACTTC. Amino acids: CASRTTSGSSYEQYF.

This clone came up once. The chain couples TRBV7-6 to TRBJ2-7; maybe TRBD1 (5 bases). This CDR3 is built from 13 residues. The germline V gene has CDR1 SGHVS and CDR2 FNYEAQ. Trimming removed 5 bases at V and 5 bases at J, with 13 bases between. The CDR3 reads CASSPTVWDEQYF. The CDR3 DNA follows: TGTGCCAGCAGCCCGACAGTCTGGGACGAGCAGTACTTC.

This clone was detected only a few times. This sequence joins TRBV5-6 and TRBJ1-2; D not certain. This CDR3 contains 14 residues. The germline V gene has CDR1 SGHDT and CDR2 YYEEEE. V gave up 0 bases and J gave up 6 bases, with 12 bases separating them. The DNA for the CDR3 is TGTGCCAGCAGCTTGGAACAGTACCTAAATGGCTACACCTTC. Its translation is CASSLEQYLNGYTF. Using reference TRBV5-6 and TRBJ1-2 for the parts outside the CDR3, the full variable domain is DAGVTQSPTHLIKTRGQQVTLRCSPKSGHDTVSWYQQALGQGPQFIFQYYEEEERQRGNFPDRFSGHQFPNYSSELNVNALLLGDSALYLCASSLEQYLNGYTFGSGTRLTVV.

The CDR3 spells CASSQSRGLHSNQPQHF. CDR3 DNA sequence: TGTGCCAGCAGCCAATCCAGGGGGCTGCATAGCAATCAGCCCCAGCATTTT. This chain links TRBV7-9 with TRBJ1-5; TRBD1 matches 8 bases. Germline loops: CDR1 SEHNR, CDR2 FQNEAQ (reference sequence). The V and J ends lost 5 bases and 0 bases, in that order; junction bases with no gene match: 9. The CDR3 has 17 residues.

This clone was seen more than once but under ten times. The V and J genes are TRBV9 and TRBJ2-7; the match to TRBD2 covers 11 bases. V trimming: 4 bases; J trimming: 1 base; junction bases outside the gene matches: 4. CDR3 size: 15 residues. Germline CDR1 reads SGDLS; CDR2 reads YYNGEE. CDR3 sequence reads: CASSIGLAGSYEQYF. The CDR3 DNA reads as TGTGCCAGCAGCATAGGACTAGCGGGTTCCTACGAGCAGTACTTC. The full variable domain, in which reference TRBV9 and TRBJ2-7 provide the parts outside the CDR3, is DSGVTQTPKHLITATGQRVTLRCSPRSGDLSVYWYQQSLDQGLQFLIQYYNGEERAKGNILERFSAQQFPDLHSELNLSSLELGDSALYFCASSIGLAGSYEQYFGPGTRLTVT.

This clone was seen at least ten times. V is TRBV19 and J is TRBJ2-7, with 9 nucleotides matching TRBD1. The germline V gene has CDR1 LNHDA and CDR2 SQIVND (reference sequence). The CDR3 extends over 16 amino acids. Losses at the gene ends were 0 bases for V and 4 bases for J; bases not matched to a gene: 7. The CDR3 loop reads CASSIDPGTGKYEQYF. CDR3 nucleotides: TGTGCCAGTAGTATAGACCCCGGGACAGGGAAGTACGAGCAGTACTTC.

This clone showed up just a few times. The rearrangement joins TRBV2 to TRBJ1-6, with TRBD1 identical over 10 bases. This CDR3 has 15 residues. The ends lost 4 bases at V and 11 bases at J; junction bases unmatched: 8. From germline, CDR1 is SNHLY and CDR2 FYNNEI. DNA of the CDR3: TGTGCCAGCAGTGCCTCCCGGGACAGGGGCCCACCCCTCCACTTT. It translates to CASSASRDRGPPLHF.

This clone was seen a handful of times. This chain joins TRBV19 and TRBJ1-2; D is uncertain. V gave up 7 bases and J gave up 3 bases, with 9 bases separating them. The CDR3 totals 12 residues. Germline V gene lookup returns CDR1 LNHDA and CDR2 SQIVND (reference sequence). The CDR3 DNA follows: TGTGCCAGTACCCCCTCGGACTATGGCTACACCTTC. This encodes CASTPSDYGYTF.

This clone turned up a few times. V is TRBV2 and J is TRBJ2-7; 11 nucleotides agree with TRBD1. From germline, CDR1 is SNHLY and CDR2 FYNNEI. CDR3 length: 15 residues. J lost 4 bases, V lost 3 bases, and 5 bases had no gene match. In nucleotides, the CDR3 is TGTGCCAGCAGTGACCGGGACAGGGGGGATTACGAGCAGTACTTC. Translated: CASSDRDRGDYEQYF.

A few counts support this clone. The V gene is TRBV28, the J gene TRBJ2-5, with 13 nucleotides matching TRBD2. The CDR3 is made up of 15 amino acids. Germline assignment: CDR1 MDHEN and CDR2 SYDVKM. J lost 9 bases, V lost 4 bases, and 8 bases had no gene match. The chain's CDR3 is CASSWTGLAGESQYF. The CDR3 nucleotides are TGTGCCAGCAGTTGGACAGGACTAGCGGGAGAATCCCAGTACTTC.

The rearrangement joins TRBV7-9 to TRBJ2-7, with TRBD1 matching 7 bases. The ends lost 8 bases at V and 1 base at J; junction bases unmatched: 17. The CDR3 sequence is 17 residues long. In germline, CDR1 is SEHNR, CDR2 FQNEAQ (reference sequence). The CDR3 spells CASAPTYRGYRSYEQYF. As DNA, the CDR3 is TGTGCCAGCGCGCCAACTTACAGGGGTTACCGGTCCTACGAGCAGTACTTC.

This clone was observed a handful of times. CDR3 amino acids: CASSFIDRGWTEAFF. CDR3 coding DNA: TGTGCCAGCAGCTTCATCGACAGGGGGTGGACTGAAGCTTTCTTT. This sequence joins TRBV13 and TRBJ1-1; the match to TRBD1 covers 9 bases. CDR1 PRHDT and CDR2 FYEKMQ come from the germline V gene (reference sequence). The CDR3 runs to 15 residues. Trimming cost V 3 bases and J 5 bases; bases outside gene matches: 7.

Only a few counts were recorded for this clone. DNA of the CDR3: TGTGCCAGCAGGGGGCTCGCGGAGACCCAGTACTTC. Residues: CASRGLAETQYF. The J gene is TRBJ2-5, the V gene TRBV6-5; a possible D gene is TRBD1 (5 bases). The CDR3 is 12 amino acids. The V end was cut by 6 bases, the J end by 5 bases, with 10 bases between. The germline V gene encodes CDR1 MNHEY and CDR2 SVGAGI.

This clone was seen a few times. The genes are TRBV2 and TRBJ2-3; D uncertain. This CDR3 region has 10 residues. Germline CDR1 and CDR2: SNHLY and FYNNEI. The V gene lost 8 bases and the J gene lost 4 bases, with 4 bases spanning the gap. The CDR3 DNA sequence: TGTGCCAGCCCGGCAGATACGCAGTATTTT. Translating gives CASPADTQYF.

This chain uses TRBV5-1 with TRBJ2-3; TRBD2 matches at 11 bases. With 4 bases clipped from V and 2 bases from J, the junction kept 6 bases outside the gene matches. CDR3 length equals 16 residues. CDR1 is SGHRS and CDR2 is YFSETQ in the germline V gene. The CDR3 protein is CASSLGLAGTTDTQYF. For the CDR3, the DNA is TGCGCCAGCAGCCTCGGACTAGCGGGTACCACAGATACGCAGTATTTT.

This clone was seen a handful of times. The chain combines TRBV4-3 with TRBJ1-4; D is unclear. This CDR3 is 17 amino acids long. Trimming removed 6 bases at V and 2 bases at J, with 19 bases between. Germline V gene data show CDR1 as LGHNA and CDR2 as YSLEER. The CDR3 DNA reads as TGCGCCAGCAGGGCAAGGATTATGGGCTGGACTAATGAAAAACTGTTTTTT. Protein product: CASRARIMGWTNEKLFF.

This clone was found a few times. The chain employs TRBV9 and TRBJ1-5, with D possibly matching TRBD1 (5 bases). Trimming took off 0 bases at V and 7 bases at J, with 11 bases between the two ends. The CDR3 loop spans 14 amino acids. CDR1 is SGDLS, CDR2 YYNGEE, per germline. CDR3 DNA sequence: TGTGCCAGCAGCGTAGGGGGGGACTTACAGCCCCAGCATTTT. Translation gives CASSVGGDLQPQHF. Full variable domain (remainder filled in from reference TRBV9 and TRBJ1-5): DSGVTQTPKHLITATGQRVTLRCSPRSGDLSVYWYQQSLDQGLQFLIQYYNGEERAKGNILERFSAQQFPDLHSELNLSSLELGDSALYFCASSVGGDLQPQHFGDGTRLSIL.

This clone showed up just a few times. V is TRBV28 and J is TRBJ1-1, with unresolved D. Trimming cost V 3 bases and J 7 bases, with 9 bases left between them. CDR1 and CDR2 from the germline V gene are MDHEN and SYDVKM. This CDR3 has 12 residues. CDR3 residues: CASSLRQLEAFF. The CDR3 coding sequence is TGTGCCAGCAGTTTGCGGCAGCTTGAAGCTTTCTTT. Supplemented by reference TRBV28 and TRBJ1-1, the full variable domain reads DVKVTQSSRYLVKRTGEKVFLECVQDMDHENMFWYRQDPGLGLRLIYFSYDVKMKEKGDIPEGYSVSREKKERFSLILESASTNQTSMYLCASSLRQLEAFFGQGTRLTVV.

In the case of this clone: The junction departs from germline at one end; a sequencing error may be responsible. The V call is TRBV6-1, the J call TRBJ2-7; no definite D call. CDR1 is MNHNS, CDR2 SASEGT, per germline. The CDR3 runs 14 residues. The CDR3 sequence: CASSEGSGRVEQYF. DNA of the CDR3: TGTGCCAGCAGCGAAGGGTCTGGGCGCGTCGAGCAGTACTTC.

This chain links TRBV6-5 with TRBJ2-3; D perhaps matches TRBD2 (5 bases). The CDR3 runs to 13 residues. The germline V gene has CDR1 MNHEY and CDR2 SVGAGI. Trimming stripped 5 bases from V and 5 bases from J, with 11 bases between. This CDR3 reads CASSRSRGDTQYF. The CDR3 DNA sequence: TGTGCCAGCAGTCGAAGCCGGGGAGATACGCAGTATTTT.